One and the same sample provided the 2 T cell receptor beta chains below, sequenced in a study of blood T cells in healthy people across ages (dated by TCRdb to 2013 to 2016). Libraries were prepared through 5' RACE. Instrument used: Illumina HiSeq 2500. A second roughly 7 to 11 cycle PCR used a sample-barcoded 5' primer and a J-beta primer mix. TCRdb reran the public reads through fastp at Q25 and MiXCR, keeping productive beta chains. One record per CDR3 amino acid sequence lists the most common genes and DNA. This sample comprises about 930,000 distinct CDR3 sequences, about 28% of them detected only once. The top ten clones comprise about 9.4% of the sample. These data were also reused for a study on T cells of mothers and their children.

Sample: blood. These TCRs come from a woman between 40 and 50 years old in good health.

This chain links TRBV6-6 with TRBJ1-1; tentatively, D is TRBD1 (6 bases). Germline-derived CDR1 and CDR2 are MNHNY and SVGAGI (reference sequence). The CDR3 extends over 14 amino acids. V lost 4 bases to trimming and J lost 7 bases, with 16 bases between them. The CDR3: CASSSQGLGFEAFF. CDR3 coding DNA: TGTGCCAGCAGTTCCCAGGGGCTCGGGTTTGAAGCTTTCTTT.

There are a few counts of this clonotype. The chain combines TRBV20-1 with TRBJ1-5, with no clear D. Looked up from germline, CDR1 is DFQATT and CDR2 is SNEGSKA (reference sequence). This CDR3 has 13 residues. V lost 3 bases and J 3 bases, leaving 9 bases between the germline ends. The CDR3 spells CSARIRDNQPQHF. CDR3 nucleotide sequence: TGCAGTGCTAGGATCCGAGACAATCAGCCCCAGCATTTT.